This entry is about one T cell receptor beta chain. This specimen belongs to a study of shared clonotypes between healthy human individuals. Germline V CDR1 and CDR2: SGHVS, FQNEAQ. The J segment lost 5 bases and the V segment lost 6 bases, leaving 8 bases of the junction unmatched. The CDR3 is 16 residues long. Profiling relied on immunoSEQ multiplex PCR, and the TCRdb table lists in-frame clones only, not all of them. The table has around 100,000 clones, around two thirds seen once. The source is a woman in her thirties in good health. The source material was memory CD8+ T cells sorted from blood. Specified subset: CD45RO+ cells pooled with CCR7-negative TemRA cells. J is TRBJ2-7 and V is TRBV7-8; the match to TRBD2 covers 15 bases. The CDR3 bases are TGTGCCAGCAGGGCCGGGACTAGCGGGAGGAAGGACGAGCAGTACTTC. Translated, it gives CASRAGTSGRKDEQYF.